The source of this TCR beta chain is a study of T-cell memory formation after mild COVID-19 (dated by TCRdb to the early 2020s). Concerning the study at large: Most TCR sequence clusters were specific to one of the two donors. Longitudinal TCRalpha and TCRbeta repertoire sequencing tracked T-cell clones expanding and contracting after mild COVID-19 in two donors. The cohort was made up of two young adult volunteers, one female and one male, who were previously healthy. Broad study findings and their caveats: SARS-CoV-2 specificity of the second-wave clones peaking on day 37 was not confirmed. Clones contracting from day 15 to 85 had balanced CD4/CD8 phenotypes, while a second wave expanding from day 15 to 37 was biased towards CD4+. Contracting CD4+ clones turned up mainly in the CM and EM memory subsets, whereas EMRA was where CD8+ clones were enriched. Some responding clones were detected in pre-infection memory, suggesting pre-existing cross-reactive memory T cells joined the SARS-CoV-2 response. Only a couple of mild cases were covered by the study, and larger cohorts that include severe cases with pre-infection samples were considered necessary.

This clonotype was seen more than once but under ten times. The target of this receptor is not known. Nothing much larger sits one base from this clone, and base qualities are not available. In the germline V gene, CDR1 corresponds to LGHNA and CDR2 to YNFKEQ. From cysteine to phenylalanine, the CDR3 is 14 amino acids long. Only CDR3 DNA is held: 42 bases, read in frame from base 1. V is clipped by 1 base and J by 6 bases, and the sequence between their germline boundaries is 13 bases long. Ficoll-Paque density gradient centrifugation was the method used to isolate PBMCs. The sequencer was an Illumina NovaSeq 6000. TCRalpha and TCRbeta cDNA libraries were constructed by 5'RACE with constant-segment primers, with sample barcodes and unique molecular identifiers being introduced. Trizol reagent was used to extract RNA from every sample. Library amplification was performed in two PCR steps, and a second sample barcode and Illumina TruSeq adapters were introduced in the second step. The libraries were sequenced on an Illumina NovaSeq using 2 x 150 bp paired-end reads. The published analysis was carried out like this. Reads were demultiplexed and collapsed into UMI-guided consensus sequences with migec v1.2.7. Using mixcr v2.1.11, UMI consensuses were aligned to TRA and TRB V and J templates and then assembled into clonotypes. Clonotypes were classified as expanded or contracted when called significant by both edgeR and NoisET, with noise models trained on biological replicates. For edgeR calls, the cutoffs were a false discovery rate-adjusted p below 0.01 and a log2 fold-change threshold of 1. PCA with hierarchical clustering of max-normalized trajectories of the 1000 most abundant clonotypes was used as exploratory dynamics analysis. Separately sequenced CD4+ and CD8+ repertoires were used to assign the CD4 or CD8 phenotype of responding clones. TCRdb reran the public reads through fastp at Q25 and MiXCR, keeping productive beta chains. Rows with one shared CDR3 protein collapse into an entry with the most common genes and DNA. In this record, the V and J calls reflect TCRdb's handling and not the investigators' own analysis. A total of about 470,000 distinct CDR3 sequences appear in this sample, roughly 25% of them only once. The ten largest account for about 12% of the sample.

The TCR originated in an adult woman who had mild COVID-19 (a few samples of this study predate the infection). The sample titles of this study are shuffled in the database, so cell type and time point are left out; the donor was told from shared clones. This chain is built from TRBV4-2 and TRBJ2-7; perhaps TRBD2 is the D gene, with 6 bases matching. The sequenced sample was PBMCs or a T cell subset sorted from them (not recorded which). The DNA sequence is given as TGTGCCAGCAGCCAAGCGGGAGAGGTAGCCGAGCAGTACTTC. This gives the protein CASSQAGEVAEQYF.